The 16 T cell receptor beta chains listed next were all sequenced from one sample in a study of cytomegalovirus exposure and HLA in healthy donors. The PCR made use of 60 Vbeta and 13 Jbeta primers. Sequencing used immunoSEQ multiplex PCR; TCRdb keeps in-frame clones, though not all of them. The sample carries around 90,000 clones, 85% recorded once. The sequenced sample consisted of PBMCs. The source of these receptors is a man in his forties in good health and CMV-seropositive.

This clone has only a few counts. The V and J genes are TRBV6-1 and TRBJ2-1; TRBD2 matches 9 bases. This CDR3 has 14 amino acids. V lost 1 base, J lost 9 bases, and 4 bases stayed unmatched. Germline V gene lookup returns CDR1 MNHNS and CDR2 SASEGT. The CDR3 coding sequence is TGTGCCAGCAGTGAAGTGCTAGCGGGATTTGAGCAGTTCTTC. This translates into CASSEVLAGFEQFF.

The chain recombines TRBV7-3 with TRBJ1-1, with D perhaps TRBD1 (6 bases). The germline V gene has CDR1 SGHTA and CDR2 FQGTGA. The CDR3 totals 14 residues. V was shortened by 4 bases and J by 3 bases, with 12 bases between the two germline ends. The DNA for the CDR3 is TGTGCCAGCAGCTCACGAGGGGGAGACACTGAAGCTTTCTTT. Protein product: CASSSRGGDTEAFF.

V is TRBV5-4 and J is TRBJ2-1; maybe TRBD2 (6 bases). From germline, CDR1 is SGHNT and CDR2 YYREEE (reference sequence). There are 17 residues in the CDR3. Trimming took 1 base from V and 7 from J, leaving 21 bases between them. The CDR3 loop reads CASSLNRGNNVDNEQFF. The CDR3, as DNA: TGTGCCAGCAGCTTGAATCGCGGGAATAATGTTGATAATGAGCAGTTCTTC.

The rearrangement uses TRBV4-2 and TRBJ1-4; D possibly corresponds to TRBD1 (5 bases). Looked up from germline, CDR1 is LGHNA and CDR2 is YNFKEQ. This CDR3 has 14 residues. V shed 0 bases and J shed 15 bases, with 17 bases lying between them. CDR3 amino acids: CASSQDLDRQIMFF. CDR3 DNA: TGTGCCAGCAGCCAAGATCTGGATCGACAGATTATGTTTTTT.

The rearrangement joins TRBV5-6 to TRBJ1-2; TRBD1 aligns across 8 bases. This CDR3 has 14 residues. Unmatched junction bases numbered 6, after V lost 4 bases and J lost 4 bases. The germline CDR1 and CDR2 sequences are SGHDT and YYEEEE. CDR3 region: CASSGVGQVYGYTF. The CDR3 DNA reads TGTGCCAGCAGCGGCGTGGGACAGGTCTATGGCTACACCTTC.

The chain uses TRBV5-1 and TRBJ1-4, with D unclear. Trimming removed 4 bases from V and 0 bases from J, with 10 bases in between. In germline, CDR1 is SGHRS, CDR2 YFSETQ. There are 15 residues in the CDR3. CDR3 bases: TGCGCCAGCAGCACGGGAGTCGCAACTAATGAAAAACTGTTTTTT. Amino acids: CASSTGVATNEKLFF.

The chain has TRBV25-1 and TRBJ1-1; no reliable D call. V lost 3 bases, J lost 2 bases, and 7 bases lay in between. Looked up from germline, CDR1 is MGHDK and CDR2 is SYGVNS. This CDR3 is 13 amino acids long. CDR3 amino acids: CASSDRSNTEAFF. CDR3 nucleotide sequence: TGTGCCAGCAGTGACAGATCAAACACTGAAGCTTTCTTT.

The table lists this clone with a few counts. The V gene is TRBV6-6, the J gene TRBJ2-2; D may be TRBD1 (5 bases). CDR1 and CDR2 from the germline V gene are MNHNY and SVGAGI (reference sequence). Trimming left V 2 bases short and J 5 bases short, with 15 bases between. CDR3 size: 16 residues. CDR3 DNA sequence: TGTGCCAGCAGTTACAAGGGTCAGGGTTGGACCGGGGAGCTGTTTTTT. Its protein product is CASSYKGQGWTGELFF.

J is TRBJ1-2 and V is TRBV18; 8 bases align to TRBD1. The CDR3 is 15 amino acids. Germline V gives CDR1 KGHSH, CDR2 LQKENI. The V and J ends lost 2 bases and 4 bases, in that order; junction bases with no gene match: 6. Here the CDR3 DNA reads TGTGCCAGCTCACCAGGACAGGGACCGATCTATGGCTACACCTTC. Amino acids: CASSPGQGPIYGYTF.

J is TRBJ2-5 and V is TRBV5-1, with 7 positions matching TRBD2. Germline CDR1 and CDR2: SGHRS and YFSETQ. J was trimmed by 3 bases and V by 1 base; bases with no gene match: 6. CDR3 length: 15 residues. DNA of the CDR3: TGCGCCAGCAGCTTGAACCCCGCGGGGGAAGAGACCCAGTACTTC. Its translation: CASSLNPAGEETQYF.

The chain combines TRBV11-2 with TRBJ2-7, with 14 bases identical to TRBD2. Unmatched junction bases numbered 7, after V lost 0 bases and J lost 6 bases. This CDR3 has 17 amino acids. CDR1 SGHAT and CDR2 FQNNGV come from the germline V gene. The CDR3 DNA reads as TGTGCCAGCAGCTTAGAGGGGACTAGCGGGAGAGGAGGCGAGCAGTACTTC. Its protein product is CASSLEGTSGRGGEQYF.

The chain joins TRBV19 to TRBJ1-5, with 7 bases matching TRBD1. The germline CDR1 and CDR2 sequences are LNHDA and SQIVND (reference sequence). Unmatched junction bases numbered 7, after V lost 3 bases and J lost 2 bases. The CDR3 runs 16 residues. The CDR3: CASSITRGQRNQPQHF. The CDR3, as DNA: TGTGCCAGTAGTATTACCCGGGGACAGCGCAATCAGCCCCAGCATTTT.

CDR3: CASRPGQVGGGYTF. The CDR3 DNA reads as TGTGCCAGCAGACCGGGACAGGTTGGAGGCGGCTACACCTTC. This rearrangement joins TRBV6-5 to TRBJ1-2; TRBD1 matches at 8 bases. The V gene end was trimmed by 6 bases and the J gene end by 8 bases; junction bases not matched to a gene: 11. CDR3 length: 14 residues. Germline V gene sequence: CDR1 MNHEY, CDR2 SVGAGI.

This clone was seen more than once but under ten times. The chain carries TRBV7-2 and TRBJ2-3; maybe TRBD2 (7 bases). The ends were cut back, 1 base at V and 4 bases at J, with 9 bases in the middle. CDR1 is SGHTA, CDR2 FQGNSA, per germline. The CDR3 length is 14 residues. CDR3 region: CASSLGGGPDTQYF. Here the CDR3 DNA reads TGTGCCAGCAGCTTAGGCGGGGGCCCAGATACGCAGTATTTT.

The V and J genes are TRBV4-2 and TRBJ2-1, with 9 bases fitting TRBD2. The CDR3 is 17 residues long. Trimming at V came to 3 bases and at J to 9 bases, leaving 15 bases not matched to a gene. From germline, CDR1 is LGHNA and CDR2 YNFKEQ. DNA of the CDR3: TGTGCCAGCAGCCAGGATTCCGGGACTAGCTTTGGCGCTGAGCAGTTCTTC. Translated: CASSQDSGTSFGAEQFF.

The V and J genes are TRBV7-2 and TRBJ2-5; D unclear. Germline-derived CDR1 and CDR2 are SGHTA and FQGNSA. This CDR3 has 12 amino acids. Trimming pared 5 bases from V and 5 bases from J, leaving 9 bases between. The CDR3 DNA sequence: TGTGCCAGCAGCCCCTTACAGGAGACCCAGTACTTC. It encodes CASSPLQETQYF.